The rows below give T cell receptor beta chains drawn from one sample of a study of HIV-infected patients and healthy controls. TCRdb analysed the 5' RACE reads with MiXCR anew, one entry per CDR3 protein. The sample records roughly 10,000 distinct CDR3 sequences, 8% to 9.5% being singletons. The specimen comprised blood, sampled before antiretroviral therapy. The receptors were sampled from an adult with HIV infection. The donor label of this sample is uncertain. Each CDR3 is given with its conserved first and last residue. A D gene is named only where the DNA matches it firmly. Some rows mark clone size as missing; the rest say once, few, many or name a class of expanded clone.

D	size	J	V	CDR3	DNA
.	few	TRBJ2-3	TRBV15	CATRRQGPTDTQYF	TGTGCCACCCGCCGGCAGGGGCCCACAGATACGCAGTATTTT
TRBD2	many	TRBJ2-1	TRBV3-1	CASSQDVGASGRISEQFF	TGTGCCAGCAGCCAAGACGTTGGGGCTAGCGGGAGAATTAGTGAGCAGTTCTTC
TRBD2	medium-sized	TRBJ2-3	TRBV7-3	CASSSPGLAETDTQYF	TGTGCCAGCAGCTCCCCCGGACTAGCGGAAACAGATACGCAGTATTTT
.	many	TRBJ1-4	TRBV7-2	CASSRTNEKLFF	TGTGCCAGCAGCCGGACTAATGAAAAACTGTTTTTT
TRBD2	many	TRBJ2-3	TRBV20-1	CSAWTSTNLYSSTDTQYF	TGCAGTGCTTGGACTAGCACAAACCTTTACTCTAGCACAGATACGCAGTATTTT
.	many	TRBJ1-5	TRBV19	CASSSQLNQPQHF	TGTGCCAGTAGTAGTCAGCTCAATCAGCCCCAGCATTTT
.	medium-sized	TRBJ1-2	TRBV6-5	CASSSLGTRQRYGYTF	TGTGCCAGCAGTTCCCTTGGTACACGTCAGCGCTATGGCTACACCTTC
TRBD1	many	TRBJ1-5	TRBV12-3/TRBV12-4	CASSPDRGQPQHF	TGTGCCAGCAGTCCAGACAGGGGTCAGCCCCAGCATTTT
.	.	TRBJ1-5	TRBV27	CASSLGSNSNQPQHF	TGTGCCAGCAGTTTGGGCAGCAATAGCAATCAGCCCCAGCATTTT
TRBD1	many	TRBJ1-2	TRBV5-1	CASSLFSDRGPSGYTF	TGCGCCAGCAGCTTATTTTCGGACAGGGGGCCTTCAGGCTACACCTTC
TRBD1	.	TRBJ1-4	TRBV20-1	CSATGGTNEKLFF	TGCAGTGCTACAGGGGGTACTAATGAAAAACTGTTTTTT
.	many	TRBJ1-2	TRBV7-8	CASSLVRAGRGNYGYTF	TGTGCCAGCAGCTTAGTAAGGGCGGGCAGGGGAAACTATGGCTACACCTTC
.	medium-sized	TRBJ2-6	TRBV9	CASSSRTSGANVLTF	TGTGCCAGCAGCTCCAGGACATCAGGGGCCAACGTCCTGACTTTC
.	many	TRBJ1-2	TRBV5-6	CASSLVGENYGYTF	TGTGCCAGCAGCTTGGTGGGAGAAAACTATGGCTACACCTTC
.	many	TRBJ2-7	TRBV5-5	CASSLNREGEQYF	TGTGCCAGCAGCTTGAACAGGGAAGGCGAGCAGTACTTC
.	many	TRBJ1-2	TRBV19	CASKRGIYGYTF	TGTGCCAGTAAGAGGGGCATCTATGGCTACACCTTC
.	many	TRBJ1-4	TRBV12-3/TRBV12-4	CASSSFRDGGNEKLFF	TGTGCCAGCAGCTCCTTCCGGGACGGAGGGAATGAAAAACTGTTTTTT
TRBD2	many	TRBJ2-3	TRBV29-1	CSVETSGGRDTQYF	TGCAGCGTGGAGACTAGCGGGGGAAGAGATACGCAGTATTTT
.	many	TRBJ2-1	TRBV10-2	CASVAEYWGVSNEQFF	TGCGCCAGCGTAGCTGAATACTGGGGGGTATCCAATGAGCAGTTCTTC
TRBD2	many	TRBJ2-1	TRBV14	CASSPLAGFSYNEQFF	TGTGCCAGCAGTCCCCTAGCGGGATTCTCCTACAATGAGCAGTTCTTC
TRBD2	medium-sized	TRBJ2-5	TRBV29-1	CSVVAGGGETQYF	TGCAGCGTTGTAGCGGGAGGCGGGGAGACCCAGTACTTC
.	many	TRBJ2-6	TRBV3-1	CASSQVIISGANVLTF	TGTGCCAGCAGCCAAGTCATCATATCTGGGGCCAACGTCCTGACTTTC
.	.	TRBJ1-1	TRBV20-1	CSARVGVDTEAFF	TGCAGTGCTAGGGTGGGGGTGGATACTGAAGCTTTCTTT
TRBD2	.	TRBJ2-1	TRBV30	CAWSPGLAGEGYNEQFF	TGTGCCTGGAGTCCGGGACTAGCGGGAGAGGGGTACAATGAGCAGTTCTTC
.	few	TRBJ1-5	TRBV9	CASSVGFASNQPQHF	TGTGCCAGCAGCGTGGGTTTCGCGAGCAATCAGCCCCAGCATTTT